Listed below are T cell receptor beta chains from one sample, sequenced in a study of T cell changes during pregnancy in multiple sclerosis. Assay used: immunoSEQ multiplex PCR; TCRdb lists only in-frame clones, some missing. The repertoire includes 25,000 to 30,000 clones, just over 90% of them detected once, and about 0.45% sits in the top ten. The sequences come from CD4+ T cells from peripheral blood mononuclear cells, collected after pregnancy. The receptors come from a female donor with multiple sclerosis, enrolled in a pregnancy study. The CDR3 runs from the conserved cysteine through the conserved F or W. The D gene is left open where the match is weak. Clone sizes are given selectively: once, few, many, or a class where the clone is expanded.

-	TRBV5-6	-	TRBJ2-2	CASSRYSSTGELFF	TGTGCCAGCAGCCGTTACTCTAGCACCGGGGAGCTGTTTTTT
TRBD2	TRBV5-1	-	TRBJ2-3	CASSFLGGGTDTQYF	TGCGCCAGCAGCTTCCTCGGGGGGGGCACAGATACGCAGTATTTT
-	TRBV11-2	-	TRBJ2-3	CASSLGGGTDTQYF	TGTGCCAGCAGCTTGGGCGGGGGCACAGATACGCAGTATTTT
TRBD1	TRBV11-2	-	TRBJ2-7	CASRWTGAYEQYF	TGTGCCAGCAGGTGGACAGGGGCCTACGAGCAGTACTTC
-	TRBV19	once	TRBJ1-3	CASTGVFSGNTIYF	TGTGCCAGTACAGGGGTTTTCTCTGGAAACACCATATATTTT
-	TRBV7-8	-	TRBJ1-2	CASSLAVDRISNGYTF	TGTGCCAGCAGCTTAGCTGTTGACAGGATATCCAATGGCTACACCTTC
TRBD2	TRBV7-8	-	TRBJ2-3	CASSSLKLAGGHPDTQYF	TGTGCCAGCAGCTCCCTCAAGCTAGCGGGGGGGCACCCAGATACGCAGTATTTT
-	TRBV29-1	-	TRBJ1-2	CSVDRVRNYGYTF	TGCAGCGTTGACAGGGTCAGGAACTATGGCTACACCTTC
TRBD2	TRBV5-1	-	TRBJ2-2	CASSWEAGGPSGELFF	TGCGCCAGCAGCTGGGAAGCGGGAGGGCCCTCCGGGGAGCTGTTTTTT
-	TRBV6-5	-	TRBJ1-1	CASTQTRDTEAFF	TGTGCCAGCACCCAAACCAGGGACACTGAAGCTTTCTTT
-	TRBV5-6	-	TRBJ2-2	CASSLARAITGELFF	TGTGCCAGCAGCTTGGCCAGGGCGATCACCGGGGAGCTGTTTTTT
TRBD1	TRBV11-2	once	TRBJ1-2	CASSDTGAERGYTF	TGTGCCAGCAGTGACACAGGGGCCGAGCGGGGCTACACCTTC
TRBD2	TRBV7-9	-	TRBJ2-5	CASSASEGMGLANQETQYF	TGTGCCAGCAGCGCCTCTGAGGGAATGGGACTAGCGAATCAAGAGACCCAGTACTTC
-	TRBV2	-	TRBJ2-5	CASTGGPGQETQYF	TGTGCCAGCACCGGGGGGCCCGGCCAAGAGACCCAGTACTTC
TRBD1	TRBV2	-	TRBJ2-2	CASRLGTGSNTGELFF	TGTGCCAGCAGGCTCGGGACAGGGTCGAACACCGGGGAGCTGTTTTTT